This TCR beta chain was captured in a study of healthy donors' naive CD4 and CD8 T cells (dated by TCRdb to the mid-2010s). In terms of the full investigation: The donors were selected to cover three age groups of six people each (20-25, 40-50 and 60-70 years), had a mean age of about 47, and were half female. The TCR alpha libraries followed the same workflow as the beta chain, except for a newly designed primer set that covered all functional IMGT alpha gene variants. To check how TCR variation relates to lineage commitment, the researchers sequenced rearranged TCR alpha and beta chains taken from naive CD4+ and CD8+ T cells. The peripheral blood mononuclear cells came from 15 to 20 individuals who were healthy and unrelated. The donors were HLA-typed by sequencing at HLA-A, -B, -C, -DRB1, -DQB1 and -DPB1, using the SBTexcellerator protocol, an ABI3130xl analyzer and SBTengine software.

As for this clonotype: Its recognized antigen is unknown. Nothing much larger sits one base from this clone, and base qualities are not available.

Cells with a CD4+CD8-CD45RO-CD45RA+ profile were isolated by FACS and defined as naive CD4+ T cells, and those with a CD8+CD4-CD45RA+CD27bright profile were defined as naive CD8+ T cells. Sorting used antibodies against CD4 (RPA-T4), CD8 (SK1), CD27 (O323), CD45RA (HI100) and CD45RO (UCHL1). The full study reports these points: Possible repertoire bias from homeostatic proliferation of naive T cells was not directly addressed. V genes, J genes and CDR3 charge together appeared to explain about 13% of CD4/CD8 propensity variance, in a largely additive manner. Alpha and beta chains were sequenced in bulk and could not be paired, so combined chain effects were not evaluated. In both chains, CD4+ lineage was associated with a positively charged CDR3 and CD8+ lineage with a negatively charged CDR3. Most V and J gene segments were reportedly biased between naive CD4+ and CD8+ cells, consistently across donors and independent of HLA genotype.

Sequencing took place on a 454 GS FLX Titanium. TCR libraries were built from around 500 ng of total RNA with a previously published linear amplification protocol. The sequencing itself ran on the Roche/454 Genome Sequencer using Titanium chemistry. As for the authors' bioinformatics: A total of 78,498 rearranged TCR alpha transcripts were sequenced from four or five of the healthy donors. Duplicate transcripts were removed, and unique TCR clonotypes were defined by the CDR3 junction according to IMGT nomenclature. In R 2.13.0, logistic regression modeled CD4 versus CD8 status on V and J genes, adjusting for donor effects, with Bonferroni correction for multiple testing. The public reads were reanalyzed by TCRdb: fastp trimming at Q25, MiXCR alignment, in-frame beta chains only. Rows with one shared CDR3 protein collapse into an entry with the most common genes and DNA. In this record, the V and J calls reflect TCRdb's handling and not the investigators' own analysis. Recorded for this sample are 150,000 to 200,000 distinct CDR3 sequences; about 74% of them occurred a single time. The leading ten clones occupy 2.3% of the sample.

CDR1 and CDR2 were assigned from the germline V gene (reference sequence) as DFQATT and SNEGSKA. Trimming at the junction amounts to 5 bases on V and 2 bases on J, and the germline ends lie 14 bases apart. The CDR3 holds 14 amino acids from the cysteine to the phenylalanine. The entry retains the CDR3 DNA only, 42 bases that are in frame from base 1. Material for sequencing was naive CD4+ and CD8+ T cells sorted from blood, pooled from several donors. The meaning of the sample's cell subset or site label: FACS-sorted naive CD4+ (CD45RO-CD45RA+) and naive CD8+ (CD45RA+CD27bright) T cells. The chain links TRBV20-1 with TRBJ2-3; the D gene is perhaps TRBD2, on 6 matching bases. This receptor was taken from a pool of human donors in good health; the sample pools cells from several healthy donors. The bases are TGCAGTGCTCTAGGACTAACAACCACAGATACGCAGTATTTT. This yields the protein CSALGLTTTDTQYF.